This T cell receptor (beta chain) comes out of a study of graft-versus-host responses after intestinal transplantation. The overall study: Transplants given to recipients were multivisceral, liver-intestinal, or isolated intestinal. All recipients were given anti-thymocyte globulin induction, and tacrolimus and steroids were then administered for 2 to 4 years. Study-level points and caveats: Graft-versus-host to host-versus-graft clonal ratios in allografts were high in patients with graft-donor T cell macrochimerism. With peak circulating GvH clone levels came an association with early post-transplant HvG declines.

A word on this clone: The target antigen is unknown.

V shed 0 bases and J shed 9 bases, with 10 bases lying between them. This CDR3 contains 14 residues. Germline V CDR1 and CDR2: SGDLS, YYNGEE. The repertoire was sequenced with immunoSEQ multiplex PCR; TCRdb's copy has only in-frame clones and lacks some. In the table there are about 83,000 clones, about 89% of which are singletons. Sequences were derived from unstimulated CD4+ T cells sorted from spleen or lymph node cells, sampled before intestinal transplant. The TCR sequence derives from a human donor who received an intestinal transplant. The chain carries TRBV9 and TRBJ1-6, with D tentatively TRBD1 (6 bases). The CDR3 reads CASSVEGVRSPLHF. CDR3 DNA: TGTGCCAGCAGCGTAGAGGGGGTGCGTTCACCCCTCCACTTT.